The clone carrying this TCR beta chain appeared a few times. Its antigen is undetermined. Germline V gene lookup returns CDR1 MNHEY and CDR2 SVGEGT. The CDR3 has 13 residues. V was shortened by 8 bases and J by 0 bases, with 8 bases between the two germline ends. These data belong to a study of blood T cells in healthy people across ages. Study outcomes and limitations: A conclusive naive versus antigen-experienced comparison was prevented by the unsorted PBMCs.

Primed by a sample-barcoded 5' primer and a J-beta primer mix, a second PCR proceeded for roughly 7 to 12 cycles. Each CDR3 protein gets one entry after TCRdb re-called the 5' RACE reads with MiXCR. The table shows 730,000 or so distinct CDR3 sequences, with over 40% occurring only once. This TCR derives from an older man in good health. V and J are TRBV6-2 or TRBV6-3 and TRBJ2-1, with D possibly matching TRBD1 (5 bases). Sequencing input: blood. The CDR3 here is CASQGHSYNEQFF. The CDR3 coding sequence is TGTGCCAGCCAGGGTCACTCCTACAATGAGCAGTTCTTC.